The sample holds one count of the clone carrying this T cell receptor (beta chain). No antigen is known for it. In TCRdb, the 5' RACE reads were re-called with MiXCR into one record per CDR3 protein. The sample lists 450,000 or so distinct CDR3 sequences, approximately 14% seen once, with about 0.52% in the top ten. The sample originates from a study of identical twins. Study-level points and caveats: Fewer insertions marked abundant cord blood beta clonotypes; young adult naive trended weakly, memory not at all. In beta out-of-frame sequences, the excess sharing between twins was weaker.

Germline loops: CDR1 MNHEY, CDR2 SVGEGT. Trimming pared 7 bases from V and 2 bases from J, leaving 30 bases between. The CDR3 spans 19 residues. These same records also appear under a second study, on yellow fever vaccine responses in identical twins.

The chain recombines TRBV6-2 or TRBV6-3 with TRBJ2-7; the D gene is possibly TRBD2 (5 bases). The receptor was derived from a woman aged 18 to 35 in good health. Input material: CD4+ T cells sorted from blood. The CDR3 region is CASKYGSARNPPLAYEQYF. CDR3 bases: TGTGCCAGCAAGTACGGTAGCGCTCGAAATCCACCGCTCGCCTACGAGCAGTACTTC.